Listed below are T cell receptor beta chains from one sample, sequenced in a study of human CD8 memory T cell subsets. TCRdb recomputed calls from the 5' RACE reads with MiXCR, one row per CDR3 protein. Of more than 6,000 distinct CDR3 sequences in the sample, roughly 3.9% were seen once. Material: CD8+ T cells from PBMCs. The receptors originated from a human donor in good health. The conserved cysteine and the conserved F or W are not part of the CDR3 here. Fields, in order: clone size, J gene, V gene, D gene, CDR3 protein. A D gene is named only where the DNA matches it firmly. Only some rows state a clone size, as once, few, many or a class for expanded clones.

size: many; J: TRBJ1-4; V: TRBV28; D: .; CDR3: ASSPPGVPNEKLF
size: many; J: TRBJ2-3; V: TRBV9; D: TRBD2; CDR3: ASNPSGGEDTQY
size: .; J: TRBJ2-3; V: TRBV10-2; D: TRBD2; CDR3: ASSDPRRGDTDTQY
size: many; J: TRBJ1-1; V: TRBV7-9; D: TRBD1; CDR3: ASSRTGGEDTEAF
size: many; J: TRBJ2-5; V: TRBV29-1; D: .; CDR3: SVDWGETQY
size: many; J: TRBJ2-1; V: TRBV11-3; D: .; CDR3: ASSPRETYNEQF
size: many; J: TRBJ2-1; V: TRBV6-4; D: .; CDR3: ASSDSLYNEQF
size: few; J: TRBJ2-7; V: TRBV4-2; D: .; CDR3: ASSQASTDEQY
size: few; J: TRBJ2-7; V: TRBV6-5; D: .; CDR3: ASTYSSGSYEQY
size: medium-sized; J: TRBJ2-7; V: TRBV29-1; D: TRBD1; CDR3: SVRTGSSYEQY
size: many; J: TRBJ2-2; V: TRBV28; D: TRBD2; CDR3: ASMSLAGTGELF
size: many; J: TRBJ1-1; V: TRBV5-1; D: TRBD1; CDR3: ASSFGAGGGTEAF
size: many; J: TRBJ2-7; V: TRBV4-1; D: .; CDR3: ASSQLGLYEQY
size: medium-sized; J: TRBJ2-1; V: TRBV4-3; D: TRBD1; CDR3: ASSLTGVTFDEQF
size: many; J: TRBJ1-4; V: TRBV6-2/TRBV6-3; D: .; CDR3: ASSLPPATNEKLF
size: .; J: TRBJ1-2; V: TRBV5-4; D: TRBD1; CDR3: ASSLGPTGQVNYGYT
size: many; J: TRBJ2-7; V: TRBV5-1; D: .; CDR3: ASSYRTAYEQY
size: many; J: TRBJ2-7; V: TRBV6-2/TRBV6-3; D: .; CDR3: ASSYRDTYEQY
size: .; J: TRBJ2-3; V: TRBV5-1; D: .; CDR3: ASSLPLRLPPTDTQY
size: many; J: TRBJ1-1; V: TRBV28; D: .; CDR3: ASSFVETEAF
size: many; J: TRBJ2-4; V: TRBV27; D: .; CDR3: ASSLSGTGGKNIQY
size: many; J: TRBJ2-7; V: TRBV7-9; D: .; CDR3: ASSPRDTYYEQY
size: many; J: TRBJ2-4; V: TRBV24-1; D: .; CDR3: ATSEGREVDIQY
size: medium-sized; J: TRBJ2-7; V: TRBV20-1; D: .; CDR3: SARDLQGSSYEQY
size: medium-sized; J: TRBJ2-7; V: TRBV15; D: .; CDR3: ATSRGRDYEQY
size: few; J: TRBJ1-1; V: TRBV27; D: TRBD1; CDR3: ASSQIQGRVTEAF
size: many; J: TRBJ2-2; V: TRBV28; D: .; CDR3: ASSFSTGELF
size: few; J: TRBJ2-3; V: TRBV19; D: .; CDR3: ASSIAADTQY
size: many; J: TRBJ2-7; V: TRBV27; D: .; CDR3: ASSLTRTEHRRGEQY
size: few; J: TRBJ2-1; V: TRBV19; D: .; CDR3: ASSISYPSSYNEQF
size: many; J: TRBJ2-5; V: TRBV4-2; D: .; CDR3: ASSPTGGGKETQY